This T cell receptor (beta chain) was identified during a study of T-cell reconstitution after alpha-beta-depleted transplantation in children listed by TCRdb under 2016. Background on the whole study: Using TCR repertoire profiling, the study quantitatively followed how T-cell immune reconstitution unfolded in children after TCRalphabeta/CD19-depleted allogeneic hematopoietic cell transplantation.

This clonotype was observed at least ten times. There is no known antigen for this receptor. There are no base qualities to consult, and no much larger clone falls within one base. Preparation of the library involved PCR. Instrument on record: Illumina HiSeq 2500. To normalize quantification of the TCRbeta repertoire, the TCR libraries were built with molecular barcoding that relied on unique molecular identifiers. The public reads were run again by TCRdb, first through fastp at Q25 and then through MiXCR, and only productive beta chains were kept. Entries are consolidated by CDR3 protein sequence, retaining the most common genes and DNA. The sample has hundreds of thousands of distinct CDR3 sequences on record, approximately 9.5% of them singletons. The ten largest account for about 6.2% of the sample. The germline V gene encodes CDR1 SGHTA and CDR2 FQGNSA. The CDR3 numbers 15 residues from cysteine through phenylalanine. Of the read, only the CDR3 DNA is kept; its 45 bases are in frame from base 1. V is cut back by 6 bases and J by 2 bases, with 8 bases in the junction unmatched.

The specimen was PBMCs from the stem cell graft donor, collected from the stem cell graft. The TCR sequence derives from a human donor who donated a stem cell graft to a child with acute lymphoblastic leukemia. In this chain, TRBV7-2 is recombined with TRBJ2-7; 9 central nucleotides agree with TRBD1. The nucleotide sequence reads TGTGCCAGCAGTTTCGTTGGGACAGGGACCTACGAGCAGTACTTC. Translation gives CASSFVGTGTYEQYF.